This record looks at one TCR beta chain sequence and its context. This clonotype appeared a few times. Its antigen is unknown. This could be a read error, since a much larger clone is one nucleotide away. The data originate from a study of Graves' ophthalmopathy and Graves' hyperthyroidism (dated by TCRdb to the late 2010s). Notes on the research overall: Hyperthyroidism was considered stable if no progression to ophthalmopathy occurred within 18 months of follow-up. To explore V-J signatures that separate ophthalmopathy from hyperthyroidism, a discovery set of 100 patients was enrolled, consisting of 40 to 45 with ophthalmopathy and around 57 with stable hyperthyroidism. In total, approximately 130 blood samples were TCR-sequenced: some 40 ophthalmopathy, approximately 75 hyperthyroidism and 17 hyperthyroidism-to-ophthalmopathy patients. T-cell repertoires of thyroid tissue and blood were compared in several hyperthyroidism patients. The study used TCR beta repertoire signatures to distinguish Graves' ophthalmopathy from Graves' hyperthyroidism and to predict progression to ophthalmopathy. Following sample collection, hyperthyroidism patients were given methimazole at a starting dose of 30 mg daily, and ophthalmopathy patients were given high-dose intravenous methylprednisolone. The independent validation cohort included approximately 19 hyperthyroidism patients plus 17 patients who later progressed from hyperthyroidism to ophthalmopathy. Study-level results and caveats: Most expanded thyroid clonotypes with a frequency above 0.001 also appeared in blood, which suggests that blood repertoires may reflect the immune response in the thyroid. No statistical method was used to predetermine the sample size, and group allocation was not hidden from the investigators. The 13-signature model separated ophthalmopathy from stable hyperthyroidism with approximately 90% sensitivity and roughly 84% specificity in cross-validation, and 80%/75% in the test set. In validation, the model predicted ophthalmopathy progression with roughly 68% sensitivity and approximately 75% specificity; 12 predicted patients were CT-confirmed with GO in a median of approximately 6.2 months.

TCR beta CDR3 regions were amplified from RNA transcripts for repertoire sequencing. A first-round RT-PCR used HTBI primers with the Qiagen OneStep RT-PCR kit, followed by a second-round multiplex PCR, size selection and purification. The libraries underwent paired-end sequencing with 100 bp reads on an Illumina HiSeq2000. In the original analysis: SOAPnuke was used to process the reads, throwing out any read that had adapters, had uncalled bases, had a mean Phred below 15, or lacked an exact constant-primer or identifier match. COPE v1.2.5 was used to merge the high-quality paired reads. Clonotypes were defined as unique nucleotide sequences and were aligned to IMGT TRB V, D and J references using MiTCR v1.1. Analysis was restricted to V-J combinations with a frequency above 0.0001, which covered just over 98% of repertoires. For each V-J combination, a TCR clonal expansion and chaos score was defined as the ratio of F50 clonal expansion to chaos observed in the TCRdist matrix. Features were reduced by Welch's t-statistics and random forest to around 14 V-J combinations, which fed a naive Bayes classifier. The Morisita-Horn index was used to measure how similar the thyroid and blood repertoires were. TCRdb cleaned the public reads at Q25 with fastp, built clones with MiXCR and kept in-frame beta chains. Each record represents a unique CDR3 protein, reported with the most common genes and DNA among its rows. Clone size and V and J calls follow TCRdb, not the original study. This sample has over a million distinct CDR3 sequences in its table, and about two fifths of those were observed once. The top ten clonotypes cover 11% of the sample.

Hyperthyroidism patients were newly diagnosed, were aged 18 to 65 years, and had a disease duration under 2 months. Anyone with other autoimmune diseases, uncontrolled infections, pregnancy or lactation was excluded from the study. Diagnosis relied on clinical symptoms, serum thyroxine, TRAb, thyroid ultrasound and orbital computed tomography. Trizol reagent was used to extract the total RNA, and its quality was then checked on an Agilent 2100 Bioanalyzer. The trim is 11 bases for V and 6 bases for J, with a gap of 19 bases between the germline ends. CDR1 and CDR2, per the germline V gene, are ENHRY and SYGVKD. The cysteine opens and the phenylalanine closes a CDR3 of 14 amino acids. The sequence is cut down to CDR3 DNA, 42 bases in frame from base 1.

Recombination linked TRBV10-3 to TRBJ2-2, with the D segment identity uncertain. Sequencing used peripheral blood or thyroid tissue (not recorded which). The sequence came from an adult man with Graves' hyperthyroidism. The DNA reads as follows: TGTGCCTCACTTCCGGAACACCGTCCCGGGGAGCTGTTTTTT. Its amino acids are CASLPEHRPGELFF.